This T cell receptor beta chain was profiled in a study of blood T cell repertoires in COVID-19. About the study: PBMCs, B-cell-depleted T cells, or T cells were the source of the cDNA or gDNA that made up the material.

The authors' processing: Amplification of reference gene primers provided the estimated nucleated cell counts. Here immunoSEQ multiplex PCR was the method, and the copy in TCRdb shows in-frame clones only, minus some. V and J calls and clone size come straight from that table; D and trimming were deduced from the DNA. The profile shows more than 50,000 clones, 90% of them singletons. The length of the CDR3 is 15 residues. The germline V gene encodes CDR1 SNHLY and CDR2 FYNNEI. V was clipped by 7 bases and J by 5 bases; unmatched bases: 6. This clone was found a few times. This sequence was found in a woman aged 40 to 50 with active COVID-19. The rearrangement links TRBV2 to TRBJ2-2; 11 bases are a match to TRBD2. The sequencing input was peripheral blood. The CDR3 spells CASTLLAGGTGELFF. CDR3 nucleotide sequence: TGTGCCAGCACTTTGTTAGCGGGGGGGACCGGGGAGCTGTTTTTT.